This T cell receptor (beta chain) is drawn from a study of OX40 agonist ivuxolimab in advanced cancers. As for the study in general: Anti-PD-1, anti-PD-L1 or anti-CTLA-4 therapy given earlier was allowed, and 30% to 45% had some. General observations from the study: Relative to CD4+, CD8+ T cells held more expanded clones on average. Antigen specificity was not determined for the expanded peripheral T cells. Clonal expansion from baseline to week 6 occurred in both CD4+ and CD8+ T cells.

As to this clone: Its cognate antigen is unknown.

This CDR3 contains 15 residues. Between the trimmed V and J ends, which lost 0 bases and 7 bases, there was a span of 13 bases. Germline V gene data show CDR1 as LNHNV and CDR2 as YYDKDF (reference sequence). Data came from immunoSEQ multiplex PCR; TCRdb stores just in-frame clones and leaves some out. This repertoire shows around 31,000 clones, about 92% found once; its top ten account for more than 35%. This sequence originates from an adult with an advanced solid tumor such as melanoma, head and neck, liver or kidney cancer. The sample here was CD4+ or CD8+ T cells sorted from blood, taken in a trial of the OX40 agonist ivuxolimab. The chain employs TRBV15 and TRBJ2-1, with a possible D match to TRBD1 (5 bases). In nucleotides, the CDR3 is TGTGCCACCAGCAGAGATAGCCTCAAGGGGAATGAGCAGTTCTTC. Translation gives CATSRDSLKGNEQFF.